A single sample gave rise to the 3 T cell receptor beta chains below, sequenced in a study of blood T cells in healthy people across ages. Primers used in a second PCR of roughly 7 to 11 cycles were a sample-barcoded 5' primer and a J-beta primer mix. TCRdb independently ran MiXCR on the 5' RACE reads; one entry per CDR3 protein. The sample consists of 890,000 or so distinct CDR3 sequences, approximately 59% of them appearing once. The sequenced sample was blood. All receptors come from a man aged 25-45 years in good health.

This chain uses TRBV7-3 with TRBJ2-1; D is unresolved. This CDR3 is built from 14 residues. CDR1 is SGHTA, CDR2 FQGTGA, per germline. V was trimmed by 5 bases and J by 9 bases, leaving 17 bases between them. The CDR3: CASSPYPSRSEQFF. CDR3 nucleotide sequence: TGTGCCAGCAGCCCGTACCCAAGCCGGAGTGAGCAGTTCTTC.

This clonotype came up a few times. The genes are TRBV27 and TRBJ1-2; TRBD1 might be the D (6 bases). CDR3 length equals 17 residues. V was clipped by 0 bases and J by 2 bases, with 16 bases between them. Germline V gene lookup returns CDR1 MNHEY and CDR2 SMNVEV (reference sequence). CDR3: CASSLSLRGARNYGYTF. CDR3 bases: TGTGCCAGCAGTTTATCTCTCCGGGGGGCGCGAAACTATGGCTACACCTTC.

This clonotype was seen many times. V gene TRBV9 combines with J gene TRBJ1-2, with D unresolved. Germline V gene sequence: CDR1 SGDLS, CDR2 YYNGEE. Trimming pared 3 bases from V and 0 bases from J, leaving 12 bases between. The CDR3 contains 15 residues. The CDR3 DNA follows: TGTGCCAGCAGCGCCCACACGGATCCTAACTATGGCTACACCTTC. Amino acid sequence: CASSAHTDPNYGYTF.